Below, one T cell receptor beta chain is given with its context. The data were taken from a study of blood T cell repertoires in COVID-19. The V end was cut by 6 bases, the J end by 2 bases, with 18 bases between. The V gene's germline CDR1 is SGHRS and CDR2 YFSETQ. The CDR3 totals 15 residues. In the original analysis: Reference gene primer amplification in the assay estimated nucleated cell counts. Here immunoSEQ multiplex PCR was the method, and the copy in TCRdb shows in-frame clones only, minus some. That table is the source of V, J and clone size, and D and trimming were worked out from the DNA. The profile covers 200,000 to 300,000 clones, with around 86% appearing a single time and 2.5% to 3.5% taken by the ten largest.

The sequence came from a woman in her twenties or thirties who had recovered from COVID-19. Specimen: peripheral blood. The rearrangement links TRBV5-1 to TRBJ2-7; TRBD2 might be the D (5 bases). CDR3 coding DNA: TGCGCCAGCAAGAAGGAGGCAGGTTGGGCCTACGAGCAGTACTTC. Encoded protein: CASKKEAGWAYEQYF.